Shown below are 6 T cell receptor beta chains from a single sample sequenced in a study of cytomegalovirus exposure and HLA in healthy donors. PCR employed 60 Vbeta and 13 Jbeta primers. Produced via immunoSEQ multiplex PCR; TCRdb's table is partial and in-frame only. The sample lists about 160,000 clones, approximately 70% occurring once. The specimen sequenced was PBMCs. The receptors were sampled from a man between 40 and 49 years old in good health and CMV-seropositive.

J is TRBJ2-5 and V is TRBV11-1, with a tentative D call TRBD1 (5 bases). V lost 5 bases and J 0 bases, leaving 10 bases between the germline ends. CDR1 SGHAT and CDR2 FQDESV come from the germline V gene (reference sequence). The CDR3 length is 14 residues. This CDR3 is CASSPQENQETQYF. CDR3 bases: TGTGCCAGCAGCCCACAGGAAAACCAAGAGACCCAGTACTTC.

V gene TRBV4-1 combines with J gene TRBJ1-4; D unresolved. The CDR3 is made up of 16 amino acids. Trimming took 2 bases from V and 0 from J, leaving 10 bases between them. The germline CDR1 and CDR2 sequences are MGHRA and YSYEKL. CDR3 sequence reads: CASSQFITATNEKLFF. The CDR3 DNA follows: TGCGCCAGCAGCCAATTTATAACAGCAACTAATGAAAAACTGTTTTTT.

This chain uses TRBV27 with TRBJ2-7; D is perhaps TRBD1 (6 bases). Trimming pared 0 bases from V and 7 bases from J, leaving 16 bases between. The CDR3 runs to 15 residues. The germline V gene has CDR1 MNHEY and CDR2 SMNVEV (reference sequence). CDR3 protein: CASSLSPTGRGEQYF. CDR3 in DNA: TGTGCCAGCAGTTTATCCCCAACAGGGCGAGGGGAGCAGTACTTC.

This chain joins TRBV28 and TRBJ1-1; the match to TRBD1 covers 7 bases. V shed 4 bases, J shed 1 base, and the junction held 18 bases outside the gene matches. Germline V gene lookup returns CDR1 MDHEN and CDR2 SYDVKM. The CDR3 spans 19 residues. CDR3 amino acids: CASSYLPLGTVRENTEAFF. The CDR3 region has the DNA TGTGCCAGCAGTTACCTTCCTCTCGGGACAGTACGTGAGAACACTGAAGCTTTCTTT.

With regard to this clone: The germline gene is not matched at one end of the junction; a read error may be the cause. The chain couples TRBV7-9 to TRBJ1-6; D is perhaps TRBD1 (6 bases). The germline V gene has CDR1 SEHNR and CDR2 FQNEAQ (reference sequence). The CDR3 is 14 amino acids. This CDR3 is CSSSQDSFNSPLHF. In DNA, the CDR3 is TGTTCCAGCAGCCAGGACAGTTTTAATTCACCCCTCCACTTT.

This clone came up a few times. This chain links TRBV13 with TRBJ1-6; 7 positions match TRBD1. Germline V gene lookup returns CDR1 PRHDT and CDR2 FYEKMQ (reference sequence). The CDR3 is made up of 15 amino acids. With V trimmed by 4 bases and J by 3 bases, 3 bases remained unmatched. The CDR3 loop is CASSWGQNYNSPLHF. In DNA form, the CDR3 reads TGTGCCAGCAGCTGGGGACAGAACTATAATTCACCCCTCCACTTT.